Shown below are 6 T cell receptor beta chains from a single sample sequenced in a study of identical twins. TCRdb used MiXCR to reprocess the 5' RACE reads, holding one entry per CDR3 protein. The sample yields about 390,000 distinct CDR3 sequences, 9% to 10% seen once. Sample: naive T cells sorted from blood. The receptor source for this set is a woman aged 45-60 years in good health.

The chain employs TRBV2 and TRBJ2-3, with D maybe TRBD2 (6 bases). The CDR3 spans 15 residues. Trimming left V 7 bases short and J 4 bases short, with 18 bases between. From germline, CDR1 is SNHLY and CDR2 FYNNEI. For the CDR3, the DNA is TGTGCCAGCACCTCCGAGGGGACTCCACCAGATACGCAGTATTTT. Translation gives CASTSEGTPPDTQYF.

This clonotype was recorded a few times. The chain recombines TRBV24-1 with TRBJ2-5; D possibly uses TRBD1 or TRBD2 (6 bases each). CDR1 KGHDR and CDR2 SFDVKD come from the germline V gene. CDR3 length: 13 amino acids. V lost 9 bases and J lost 1, with 11 bases in between. In DNA, the CDR3 is TGTGCCACCTCCGGGGGCATCCAAGAGACCCAGTACTTC. Protein sequence: CATSGGIQETQYF.

The rearrangement joins TRBV7-2 to TRBJ1-4; 9 positions match TRBD1. Germline values: CDR1 SGHTA, CDR2 FQGNSA. Unmatched junction bases numbered 11, after V lost 5 bases and J lost 7 bases. The CDR3 covers 16 residues. The CDR3 DNA sequence: TGTGCCAGCAGCCGGACAGGGGCCCCAGGGGCTGAAAAACTGTTTTTT. Translating it yields CASSRTGAPGAEKLFF.

This clonotype was picked up many times. CDR3: CASSPGRSEQFF. DNA of the CDR3: TGTGCCAGCAGCCCAGGTCGGAGTGAGCAGTTCTTC. This chain links TRBV3-1 with TRBJ2-1; D call uncertain. Germline CDR1 reads LGHDT; CDR2 reads YNNKEL (reference sequence). V lost 4 bases and J 9 bases, leaving 10 bases between the germline ends. The CDR3 has 12 amino acids.

This clonotype was counted many times. The CDR3 reads CASRDNLAATYEQYF. The DNA for the CDR3 is TGTGCCAGCAGGGACAACCTAGCGGCTACCTACGAGCAGTACTTC. This chain connects TRBV6-1 to TRBJ2-7; 7 bases line up with TRBD2. Unmatched junction bases numbered 10, after V lost 6 bases and J lost 2 bases. CDR3 length: 15 amino acids. Germline assignment: CDR1 MNHNS and CDR2 SASEGT.

CDR3 loop: CASSLWGPSTDTQYF. The CDR3 region has the DNA TGTGCCAGCAGTTTATGGGGGCCTTCCACAGATACGCAGTATTTT. The V and J genes are TRBV12-3 or TRBV12-4 and TRBJ2-3; TRBD1 is a possible D gene (6 bases). The CDR3 is 15 amino acids. V lost 2 bases and J lost 2, with 11 bases in between.